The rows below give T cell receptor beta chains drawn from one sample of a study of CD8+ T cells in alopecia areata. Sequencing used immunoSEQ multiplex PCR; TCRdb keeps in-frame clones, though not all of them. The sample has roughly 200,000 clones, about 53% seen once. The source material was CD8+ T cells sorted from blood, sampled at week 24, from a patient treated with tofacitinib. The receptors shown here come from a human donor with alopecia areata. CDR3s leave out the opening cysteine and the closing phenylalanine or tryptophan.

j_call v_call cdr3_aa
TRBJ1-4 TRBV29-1 SGQGIQDEKLF
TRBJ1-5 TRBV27 ASSLGQGIQPQH
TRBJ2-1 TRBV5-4 ASSSDRTGGEQF
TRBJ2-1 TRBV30 AWNQGNNEQF
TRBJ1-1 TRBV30 AWEQGGSTEAF
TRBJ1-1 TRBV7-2 ASSLDAGRGTEAF
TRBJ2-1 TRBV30 AWKDRGQGGNEQF
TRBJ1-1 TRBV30 AWGNTEAF
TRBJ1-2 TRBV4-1 ASTRKGAGYT
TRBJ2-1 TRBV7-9 ASSDSSYNEQF
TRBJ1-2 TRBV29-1 SVDRRDPVYGYT
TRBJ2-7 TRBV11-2 ASGLLYEQY
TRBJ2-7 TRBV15 ATSNPGTYEQY
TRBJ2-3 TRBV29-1 SVEDQDRTDTQY
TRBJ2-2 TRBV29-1 SALAGNTGELF
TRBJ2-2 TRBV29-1 SVEGRDSDTGELF
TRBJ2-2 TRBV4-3 ASSQSRAGELF
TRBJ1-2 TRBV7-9 ASSLEGIDGYT
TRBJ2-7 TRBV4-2 ASSQAPGGGGYEQY
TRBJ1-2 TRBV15 ATRNQGDYGYT
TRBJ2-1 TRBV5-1 ASSSGGVTYNEQF
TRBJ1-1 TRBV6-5 ASMAGMNTEAF
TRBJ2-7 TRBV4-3 ASSQDGSGYEQY
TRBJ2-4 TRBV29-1 SVRTKNIQY
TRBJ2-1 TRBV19 ASTPGGVDNEQF